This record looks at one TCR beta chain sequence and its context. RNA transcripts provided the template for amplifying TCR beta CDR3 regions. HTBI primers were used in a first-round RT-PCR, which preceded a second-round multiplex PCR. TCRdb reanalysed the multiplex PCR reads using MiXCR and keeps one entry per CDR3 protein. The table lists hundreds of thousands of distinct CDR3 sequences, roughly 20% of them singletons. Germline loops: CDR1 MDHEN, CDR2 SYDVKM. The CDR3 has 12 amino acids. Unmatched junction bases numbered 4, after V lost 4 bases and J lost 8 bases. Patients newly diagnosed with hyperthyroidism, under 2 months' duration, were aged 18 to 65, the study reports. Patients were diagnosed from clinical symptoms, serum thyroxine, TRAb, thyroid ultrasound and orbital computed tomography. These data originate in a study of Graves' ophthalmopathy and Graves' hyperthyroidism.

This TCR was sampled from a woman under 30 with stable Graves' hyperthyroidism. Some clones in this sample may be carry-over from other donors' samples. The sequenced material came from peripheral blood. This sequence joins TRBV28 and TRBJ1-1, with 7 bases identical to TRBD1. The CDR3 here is CASSYSDREAFF. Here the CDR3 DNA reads TGTGCCAGCAGTTACTCGGACAGGGAAGCTTTCTTT.